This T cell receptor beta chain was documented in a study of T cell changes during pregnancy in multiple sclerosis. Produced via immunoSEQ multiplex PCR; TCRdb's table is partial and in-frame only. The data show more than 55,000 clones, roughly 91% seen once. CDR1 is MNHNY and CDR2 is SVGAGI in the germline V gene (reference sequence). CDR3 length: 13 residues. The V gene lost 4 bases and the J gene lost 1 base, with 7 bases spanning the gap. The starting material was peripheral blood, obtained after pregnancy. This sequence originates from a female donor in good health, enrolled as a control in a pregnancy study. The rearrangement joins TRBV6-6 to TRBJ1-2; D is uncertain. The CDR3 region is CASSLRVNYGYTF. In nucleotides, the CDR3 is TGTGCCAGCAGTTTGAGGGTTAACTATGGCTACACCTTC.